One T cell receptor beta chain is described in this entry. CDR1 and CDR2 (germline): LNHDA, SQIVND (reference sequence). The CDR3 covers 16 residues. Trimming at V came to 4 bases and at J to 1 base, leaving 7 bases not matched to a gene. This record belongs to a study of regulatory and conventional T cells in RAG deficiency. Clones were read by immunoSEQ multiplex PCR, and TCRdb kept only the in-frame ones, dropping some. The data show around 30,000 clones, more than 90% seen once. Conventional CD4+ T cells were sorted from blood as CD25-low CD127-high cells. The same data also went into a second study, on regulatory T cells. As that report states: The PCR used 52 TRBV and 13 TRBJ primers.

This clonotype was sampled from a human donor in good health. The specimen was CD25- CD4+ T cells sorted from blood. This chain connects TRBV19 to TRBJ1-2; 9 bases are a match to TRBD1. The CDR3 DNA is TGTGCCAGTAGTAAAGGGACAGGGACCTTTAACTATGGCTACACCTTC. Translation: CASSKGTGTFNYGYTF.